This TCR beta chain was documented in a study of CD4+ T cells in melanoma. This CDR3 contains 11 residues. CDR1 is MNHNY, CDR2 SVGAGI, per germline (reference sequence). V lost 6 bases, J lost 4 bases, and 3 bases lay in between. The data were produced by immunoSEQ multiplex PCR, yet TCRdb's version contains in-frame clones alone and is incomplete. The data show about 50,000 clones, 89% seen once. On this clone: Its specificity is not known.

Study-level findings and limits: A reported correlation linked neoantigen-specific CD4+ T cells to CD8+, macrophage and B cell function. In melanoma, neoantigen-specific CD4+ T cells reportedly differed in differentiation state.

This TCR was recovered from a human donor with melanoma. V is TRBV6-6 and J is TRBJ2-2, with unresolved D. What was sequenced was peripheral blood. The CDR3, as DNA: TGTGCCAGCAGAAGCACCGGGGAGCTGTTTTTT. Residues: CASRSTGELFF.